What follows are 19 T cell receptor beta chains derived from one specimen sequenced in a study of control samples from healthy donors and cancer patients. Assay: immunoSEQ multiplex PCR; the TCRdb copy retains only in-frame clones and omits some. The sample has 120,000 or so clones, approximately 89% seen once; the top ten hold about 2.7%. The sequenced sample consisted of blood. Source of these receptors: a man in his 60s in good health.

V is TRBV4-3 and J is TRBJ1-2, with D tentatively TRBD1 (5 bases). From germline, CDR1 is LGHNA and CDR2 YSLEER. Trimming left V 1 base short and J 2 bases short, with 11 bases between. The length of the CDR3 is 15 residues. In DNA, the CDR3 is TGCGCCAGCAGCCAAGTCGTTCGGGGGAACTATGGCTACACCTTC. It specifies CASSQVVRGNYGYTF.

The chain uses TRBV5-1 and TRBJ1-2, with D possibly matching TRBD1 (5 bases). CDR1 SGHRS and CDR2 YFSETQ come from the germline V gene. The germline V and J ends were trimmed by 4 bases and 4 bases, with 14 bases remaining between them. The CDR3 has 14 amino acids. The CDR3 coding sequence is TGCGCCAGCAGCCCCGGGGCAGAGCTCTATGGCTACACCTTC. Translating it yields CASSPGAELYGYTF.

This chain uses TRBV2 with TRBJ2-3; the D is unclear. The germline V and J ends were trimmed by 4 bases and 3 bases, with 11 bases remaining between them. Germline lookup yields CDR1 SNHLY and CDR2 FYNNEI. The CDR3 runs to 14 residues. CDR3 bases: TGTGCCAGCAGTGTTGGCAGGTTTACAGATACGCAGTATTTT. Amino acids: CASSVGRFTDTQYF.

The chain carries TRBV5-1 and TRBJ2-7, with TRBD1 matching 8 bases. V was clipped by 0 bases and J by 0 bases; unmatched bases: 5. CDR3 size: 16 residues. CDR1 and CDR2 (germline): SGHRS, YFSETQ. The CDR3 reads CASSLAGTGFSYEQYF. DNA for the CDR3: TGCGCCAGCAGCTTGGCCGGGACAGGCTTCTCCTACGAGCAGTACTTC.

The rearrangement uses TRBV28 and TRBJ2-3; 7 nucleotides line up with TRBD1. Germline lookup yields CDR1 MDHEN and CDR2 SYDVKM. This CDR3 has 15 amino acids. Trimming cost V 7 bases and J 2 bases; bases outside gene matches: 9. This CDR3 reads CASIRGGGSTDTQYF. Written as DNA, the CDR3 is TGTGCCAGCATCCGAGGGGGCGGGTCCACAGATACGCAGTATTTT.

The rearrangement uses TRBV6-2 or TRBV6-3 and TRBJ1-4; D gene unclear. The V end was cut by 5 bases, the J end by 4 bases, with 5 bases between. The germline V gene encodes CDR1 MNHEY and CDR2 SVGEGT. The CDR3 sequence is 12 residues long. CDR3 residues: CASSEDNEKLFF. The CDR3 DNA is TGTGCCAGCAGTGAGGATAATGAAAAACTGTTTTTT.

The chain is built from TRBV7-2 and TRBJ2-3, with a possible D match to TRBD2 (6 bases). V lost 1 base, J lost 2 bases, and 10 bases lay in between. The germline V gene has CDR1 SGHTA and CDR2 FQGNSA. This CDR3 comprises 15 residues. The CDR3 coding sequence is TGTGCCAGCAGCTTAGACGGGGGAAACACAGATACGCAGTATTTT. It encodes CASSLDGGNTDTQYF.

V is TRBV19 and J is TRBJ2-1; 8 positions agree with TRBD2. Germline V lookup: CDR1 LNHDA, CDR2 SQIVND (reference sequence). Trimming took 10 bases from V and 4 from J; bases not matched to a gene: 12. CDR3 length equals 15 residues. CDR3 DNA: TGTGCCACCCTCACAGGCCGGGGGGGATACAATGAGCAGTTCTTC. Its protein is CATLTGRGGYNEQFF. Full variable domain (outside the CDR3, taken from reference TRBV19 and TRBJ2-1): DGGITQSPKYLFRKEGQNVTLSCEQNLNHDAMYWYRQDPGQGLRLIYYSQIVNDFQKGDIAEGYSVSREKKESFPLTVTSAQKNPTAFYLCATLTGRGGYNEQFFGPGTRLTVL.

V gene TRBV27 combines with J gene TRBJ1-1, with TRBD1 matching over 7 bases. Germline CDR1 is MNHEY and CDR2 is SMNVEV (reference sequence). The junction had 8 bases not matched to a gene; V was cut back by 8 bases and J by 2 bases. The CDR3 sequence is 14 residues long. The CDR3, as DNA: TGTGCCAGCTGTGTCTCAGGGGGAAACACTGAAGCTTTCTTT. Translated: CASCVSGGNTEAFF.

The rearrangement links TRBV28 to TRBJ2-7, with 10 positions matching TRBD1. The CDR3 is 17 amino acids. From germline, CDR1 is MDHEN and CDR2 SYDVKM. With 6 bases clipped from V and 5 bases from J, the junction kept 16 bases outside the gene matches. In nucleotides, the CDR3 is TGTGCCAGCAGCCCTAACTCCGACAGGGGGCGCTTGGACGAGCAGTACTTC. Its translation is CASSPNSDRGRLDEQYF.

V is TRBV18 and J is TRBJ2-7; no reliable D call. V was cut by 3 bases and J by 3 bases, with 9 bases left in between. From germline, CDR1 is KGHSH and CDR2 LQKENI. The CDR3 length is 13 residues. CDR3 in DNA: TGTGCCAGCTCACCTTTAGACGGCTACGAGCAGTACTTC. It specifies CASSPLDGYEQYF.

This CDR3 is CASSSYRNTEAFF. The CDR3 DNA is TGTGCCAGCAGTTCCTATCGTAACACTGAAGCTTTCTTT. The chain carries TRBV6-6 and TRBJ1-1, with D unresolved. The CDR3 has 13 amino acids. Germline assignment: CDR1 MNHNY and CDR2 SVGAGI (reference sequence). The germline V and J ends were trimmed by 4 bases and 2 bases, with 8 bases remaining between them.

This CDR3 reads CASSERSGISGNTIYF. The CDR3 nucleotides are TGTGCCAGCAGTGAAAGGTCAGGGATTTCTGGAAACACCATATATTTT. The chain is built from TRBV6-1 and TRBJ1-3; maybe TRBD1 (5 bases). The CDR3 length is 16 residues. Looked up from germline, CDR1 is MNHNS and CDR2 is SASEGT. V lost 2 bases to trimming and J lost 1 base, with 12 bases between them.

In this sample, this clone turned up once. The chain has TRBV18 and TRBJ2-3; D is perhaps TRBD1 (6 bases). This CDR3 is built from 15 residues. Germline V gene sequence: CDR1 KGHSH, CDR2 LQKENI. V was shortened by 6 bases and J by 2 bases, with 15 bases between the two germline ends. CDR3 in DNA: TGTGCCAGCTCCCCCGGACAGCCTTTCACAGATACGCAGTATTTT. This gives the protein CASSPGQPFTDTQYF. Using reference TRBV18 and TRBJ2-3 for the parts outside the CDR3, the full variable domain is NAGVMQNPRHLVRRRGQEARLRCSPMKGHSHVYWYRQLPEEGLKFMVYLQKENIIDESGMPKERFSAEFPKEGPSILRIQQVVRGDSAAYFCASSPGQPFTDTQYFGPGTRLTVL.

The CDR3 loop reads CASRTNNSPLHF. CDR3 nucleotide sequence: TGTGCCAGCAGAACCAACAATTCACCCCTCCACTTT. The chain has TRBV28 and TRBJ1-6; no clear D. The V gene's germline CDR1 is MDHEN and CDR2 SYDVKM. The V end lost 6 bases, the J end lost 7 bases, and 7 bases lay between the germline ends. The CDR3 is made up of 12 amino acids.

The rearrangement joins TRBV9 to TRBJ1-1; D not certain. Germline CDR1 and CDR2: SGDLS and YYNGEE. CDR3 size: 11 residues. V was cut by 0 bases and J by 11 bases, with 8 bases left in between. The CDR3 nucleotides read TGTGCCAGCAGCGTAGCCGGGGAGGCTTTCTTT. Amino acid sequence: CASSVAGEAFF.

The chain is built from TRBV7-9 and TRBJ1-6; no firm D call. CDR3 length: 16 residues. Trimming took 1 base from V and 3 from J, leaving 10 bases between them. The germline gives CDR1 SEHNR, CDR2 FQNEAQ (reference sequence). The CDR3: CASSLVSYGYNSPLHF. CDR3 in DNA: TGTGCCAGCAGCTTAGTATCTTACGGCTATAATTCACCCCTCCACTTT. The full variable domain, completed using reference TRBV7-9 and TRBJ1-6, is DTGVSQNPRHKITKRGQNVTFRCDPISEHNRLYWYRQTLGQGPEFLTYFQNEAQLEKSRLLSDRFSAERPKGSFSTLEIQRTEQGDSAMYLCASSLVSYGYNSPLHFGNGTRLTVT.

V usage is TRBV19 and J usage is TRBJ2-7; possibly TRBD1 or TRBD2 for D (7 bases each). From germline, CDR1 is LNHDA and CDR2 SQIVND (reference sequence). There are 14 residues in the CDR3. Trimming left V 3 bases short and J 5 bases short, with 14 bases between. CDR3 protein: CASSIRGDRDEQYF. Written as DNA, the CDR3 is TGTGCCAGTAGTATCCGGGGGGACAGAGACGAGCAGTACTTC. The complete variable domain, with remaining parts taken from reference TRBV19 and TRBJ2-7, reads DGGITQSPKYLFRKEGQNVTLSCEQNLNHDAMYWYRQDPGQGLRLIYYSQIVNDFQKGDIAEGYSVSREKKESFPLTVTSAQKNPTAFYLCASSIRGDRDEQYFGPGTRLTVT.

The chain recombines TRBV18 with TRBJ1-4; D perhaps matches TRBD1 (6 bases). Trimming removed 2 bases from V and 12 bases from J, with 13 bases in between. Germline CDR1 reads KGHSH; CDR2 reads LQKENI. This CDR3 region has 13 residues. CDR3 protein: CASSPSSGGELFF. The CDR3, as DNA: TGTGCCAGCTCACCATCATCCGGGGGCGAACTGTTTTTT. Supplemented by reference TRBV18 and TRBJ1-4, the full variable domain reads NAGVMQNPRHLVRRRGQEARLRCSPMKGHSHVYWYRQLPEEGLKFMVYLQKENIIDESGMPKERFSAEFPKEGPSILRIQQVVRGDSAAYFCASSPSSGGELFFGSGTQLSVL.